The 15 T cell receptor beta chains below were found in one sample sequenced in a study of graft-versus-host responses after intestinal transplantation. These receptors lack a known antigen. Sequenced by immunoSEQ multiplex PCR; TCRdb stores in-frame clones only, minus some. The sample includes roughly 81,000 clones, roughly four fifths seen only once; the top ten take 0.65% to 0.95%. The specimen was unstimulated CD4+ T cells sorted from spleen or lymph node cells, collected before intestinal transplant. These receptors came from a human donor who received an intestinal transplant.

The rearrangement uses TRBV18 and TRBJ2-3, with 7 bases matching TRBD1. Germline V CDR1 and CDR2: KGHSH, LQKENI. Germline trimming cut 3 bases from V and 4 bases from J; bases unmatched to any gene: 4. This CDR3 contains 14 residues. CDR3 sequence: CASSPQTGSDTQYF. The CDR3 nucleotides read TGTGCCAGCTCACCCCAGACAGGGTCAGATACGCAGTATTTT.

CDR3: CASSDLGPGQGNYGYTF. The CDR3 DNA reads as TGTGCCAGCAGTGATTTAGGGCCGGGACAGGGTAACTATGGCTACACCTTC. The chain links TRBV2 to TRBJ1-2; 9 nucleotides line up with TRBD1. The CDR3 totals 17 residues. Germline V gives CDR1 SNHLY, CDR2 FYNNEI. V shed 3 bases, J shed 1 base, and the junction held 9 bases outside the gene matches.

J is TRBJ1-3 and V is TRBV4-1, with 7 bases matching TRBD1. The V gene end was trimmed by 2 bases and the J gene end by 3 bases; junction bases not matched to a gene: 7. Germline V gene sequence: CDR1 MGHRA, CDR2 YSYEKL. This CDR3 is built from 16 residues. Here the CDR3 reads CASSQPGTALGNTIYF. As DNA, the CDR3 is TGCGCCAGCAGCCAACCCGGGACAGCTCTTGGAAACACCATATATTTT.

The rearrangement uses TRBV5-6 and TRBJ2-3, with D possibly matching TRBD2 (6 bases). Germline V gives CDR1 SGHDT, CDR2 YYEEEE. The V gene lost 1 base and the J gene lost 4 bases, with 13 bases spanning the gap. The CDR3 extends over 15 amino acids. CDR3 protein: CASSLRGGIADTQYF. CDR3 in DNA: TGTGCCAGCAGCTTGAGGGGCGGGATCGCAGATACGCAGTATTTT.

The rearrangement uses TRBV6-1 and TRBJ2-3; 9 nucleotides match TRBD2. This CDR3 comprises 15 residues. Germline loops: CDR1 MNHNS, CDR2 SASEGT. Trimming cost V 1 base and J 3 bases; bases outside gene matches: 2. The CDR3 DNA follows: TGTGCCAGCAGTGAAGTCACTAGCGGGACAGATACGCAGTATTTT. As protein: CASSEVTSGTDTQYF.

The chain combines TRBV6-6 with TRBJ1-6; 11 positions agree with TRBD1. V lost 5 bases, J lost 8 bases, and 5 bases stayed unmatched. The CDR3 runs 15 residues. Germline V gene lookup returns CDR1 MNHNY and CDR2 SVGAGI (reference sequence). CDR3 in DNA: TGTGCCAGCAGTAAGCCGGGACAGGGGGATTCACCCCTCCACTTT. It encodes CASSKPGQGDSPLHF.

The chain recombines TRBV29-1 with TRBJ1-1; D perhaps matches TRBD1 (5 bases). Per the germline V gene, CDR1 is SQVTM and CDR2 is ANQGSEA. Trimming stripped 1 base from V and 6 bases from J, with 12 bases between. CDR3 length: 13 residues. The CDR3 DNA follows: TGCAGCGTTGAAGCTCAGTCCAGGGCTGAAGCTTTCTTT. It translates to CSVEAQSRAEAFF.

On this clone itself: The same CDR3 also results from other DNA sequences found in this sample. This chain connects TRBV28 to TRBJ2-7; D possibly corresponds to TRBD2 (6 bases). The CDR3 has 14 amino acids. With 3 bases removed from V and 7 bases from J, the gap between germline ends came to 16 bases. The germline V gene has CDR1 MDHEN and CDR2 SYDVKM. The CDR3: CASSLDSLGGEQYF. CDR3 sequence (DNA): TGTGCCAGCAGTTTGGACTCCCTGGGAGGAGAGCAGTACTTC.

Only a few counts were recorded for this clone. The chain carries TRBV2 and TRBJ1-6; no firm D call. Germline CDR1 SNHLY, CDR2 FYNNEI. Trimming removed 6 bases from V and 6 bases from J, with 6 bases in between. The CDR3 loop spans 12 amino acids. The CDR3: CASSDTNSPLHF. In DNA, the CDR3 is TGTGCCAGCAGCGACACTAATTCACCCCTCCACTTT.

The CDR3 is CASRRTGSSYNSPLHF. The CDR3 bases are TGTGCCAGTAGACGGACAGGGAGCTCCTATAATTCACCCCTCCACTTT. This rearrangement joins TRBV19 to TRBJ1-6; 8 bases are a match to TRBD1. Trimming at V came to 6 bases and at J to 0 bases, leaving 4 bases not matched to a gene. There are 16 residues in the CDR3. Germline assignment: CDR1 LNHDA and CDR2 SQIVND (reference sequence). Combining the CDR3 with reference TRBV19 and TRBJ1-6 gives the whole variable domain DGGITQSPKYLFRKEGQNVTLSCEQNLNHDAMYWYRQDPGQGLRLIYYSQIVNDFQKGDIAEGYSVSREKKESFPLTVTSAQKNPTAFYLCASRRTGSSYNSPLHFGNGTRLTVT.

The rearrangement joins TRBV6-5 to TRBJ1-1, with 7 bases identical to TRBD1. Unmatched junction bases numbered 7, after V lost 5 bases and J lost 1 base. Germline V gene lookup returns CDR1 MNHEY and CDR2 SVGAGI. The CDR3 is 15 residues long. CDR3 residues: CASSQPAGGNTEAFF. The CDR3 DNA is TGTGCCAGCAGTCAGCCCGCAGGGGGGAACACTGAAGCTTTCTTT.

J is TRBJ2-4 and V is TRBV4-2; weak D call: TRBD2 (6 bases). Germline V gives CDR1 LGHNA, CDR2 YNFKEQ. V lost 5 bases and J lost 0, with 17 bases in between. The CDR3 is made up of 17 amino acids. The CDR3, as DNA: TGTGCCAGCAGCGATATTGGGGGGTGGACAGCCAAAAACATTCAGTACTTC. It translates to CASSDIGGWTAKNIQYF.

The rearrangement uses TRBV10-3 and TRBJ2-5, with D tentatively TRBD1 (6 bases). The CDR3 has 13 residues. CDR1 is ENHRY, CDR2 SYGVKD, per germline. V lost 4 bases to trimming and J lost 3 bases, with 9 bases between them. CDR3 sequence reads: CAISVRQEETQYF. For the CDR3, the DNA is TGTGCCATCAGTGTCCGACAGGAAGAGACCCAGTACTTC.

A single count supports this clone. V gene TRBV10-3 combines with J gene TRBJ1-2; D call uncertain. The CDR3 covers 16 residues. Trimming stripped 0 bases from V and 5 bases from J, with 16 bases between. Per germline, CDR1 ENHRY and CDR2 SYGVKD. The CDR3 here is CAISESGQLPRYGYTF. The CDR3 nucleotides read TGTGCCATCAGTGAGTCTGGGCAGCTCCCAAGGTATGGCTACACCTTC.

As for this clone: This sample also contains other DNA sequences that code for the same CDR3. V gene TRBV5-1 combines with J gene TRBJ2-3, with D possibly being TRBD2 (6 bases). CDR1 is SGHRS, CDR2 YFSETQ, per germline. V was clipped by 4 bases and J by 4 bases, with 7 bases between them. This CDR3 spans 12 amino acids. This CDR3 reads CASSPGADTQYF. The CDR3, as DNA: TGCGCCAGCAGCCCGGGGGCAGATACGCAGTATTTT.